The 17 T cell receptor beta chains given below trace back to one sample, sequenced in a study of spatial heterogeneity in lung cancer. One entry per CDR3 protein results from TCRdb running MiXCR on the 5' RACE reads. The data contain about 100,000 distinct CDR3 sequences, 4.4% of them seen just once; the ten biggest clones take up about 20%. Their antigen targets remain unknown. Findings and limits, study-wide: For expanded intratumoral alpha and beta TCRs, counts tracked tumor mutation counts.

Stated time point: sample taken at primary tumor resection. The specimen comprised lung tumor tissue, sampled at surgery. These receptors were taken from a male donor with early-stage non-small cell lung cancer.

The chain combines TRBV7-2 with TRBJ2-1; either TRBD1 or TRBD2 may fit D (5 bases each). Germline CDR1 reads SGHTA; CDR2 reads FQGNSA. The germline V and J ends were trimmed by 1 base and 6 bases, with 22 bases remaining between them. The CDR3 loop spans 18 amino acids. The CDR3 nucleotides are TGTGCCAGCAGCTTAGACGCCGGGACCCTCTTTCGGGGCAATGAGCAGTTCTTC. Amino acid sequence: CASSLDAGTLFRGNEQFF.

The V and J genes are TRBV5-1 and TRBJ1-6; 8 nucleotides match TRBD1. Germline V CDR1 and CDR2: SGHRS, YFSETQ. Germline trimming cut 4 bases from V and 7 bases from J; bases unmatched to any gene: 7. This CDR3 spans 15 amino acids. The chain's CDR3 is CASSLWTGTNSPLHF. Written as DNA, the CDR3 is TGCGCCAGCAGCCTATGGACAGGGACGAATTCACCCCTCCACTTT. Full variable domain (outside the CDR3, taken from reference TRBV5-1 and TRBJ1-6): KAGVTQTPRYLIKTRGQQVTLSCSPISGHRSVSWYQQTPGQGLQFLFEYFSETQRNKGNFPGRFSGRQFSNSRSEMNVSTLELGDSALYLCASSLWTGTNSPLHFGNGTRLTVT.

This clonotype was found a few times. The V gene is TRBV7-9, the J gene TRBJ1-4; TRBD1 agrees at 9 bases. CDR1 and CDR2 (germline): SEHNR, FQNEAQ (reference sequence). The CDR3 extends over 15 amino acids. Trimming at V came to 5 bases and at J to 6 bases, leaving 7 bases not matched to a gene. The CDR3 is CASSIWTGVDEKLFF. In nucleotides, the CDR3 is TGTGCCAGCAGCATCTGGACAGGGGTGGATGAAAAACTGTTTTTT.

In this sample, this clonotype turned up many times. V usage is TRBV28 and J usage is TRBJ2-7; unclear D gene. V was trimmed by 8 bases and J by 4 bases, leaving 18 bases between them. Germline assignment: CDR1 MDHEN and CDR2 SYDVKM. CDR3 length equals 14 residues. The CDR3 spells CASGRRYPIYEQYF. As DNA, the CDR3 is TGTGCCAGCGGCCGACGGTATCCGATTTACGAGCAGTACTTC.

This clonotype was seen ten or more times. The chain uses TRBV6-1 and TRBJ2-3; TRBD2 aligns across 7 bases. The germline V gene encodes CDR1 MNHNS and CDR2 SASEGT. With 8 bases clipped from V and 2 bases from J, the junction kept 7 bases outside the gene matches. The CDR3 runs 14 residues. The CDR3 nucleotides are TGTGCCAGCCACCGACTAGCATCCACAGATACGCAGTATTTT. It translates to CASHRLASTDTQYF.

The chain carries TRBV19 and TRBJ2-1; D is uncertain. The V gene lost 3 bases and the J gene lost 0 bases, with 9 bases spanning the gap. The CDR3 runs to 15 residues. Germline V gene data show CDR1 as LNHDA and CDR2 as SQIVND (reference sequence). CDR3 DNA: TGTGCCAGTAGTATTGCGTCGGGCTCCTACAATGAGCAGTTCTTC. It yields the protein CASSIASGSYNEQFF.

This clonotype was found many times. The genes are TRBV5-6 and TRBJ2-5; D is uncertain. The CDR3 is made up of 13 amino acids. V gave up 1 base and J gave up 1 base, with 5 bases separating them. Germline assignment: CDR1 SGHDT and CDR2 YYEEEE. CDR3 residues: CASSLPRQETQYF. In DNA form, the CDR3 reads TGTGCCAGCAGCTTGCCCCGCCAAGAGACCCAGTACTTC. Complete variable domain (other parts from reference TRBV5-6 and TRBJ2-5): DAGVTQSPTHLIKTRGQQVTLRCSPKSGHDTVSWYQQALGQGPQFIFQYYEEEERQRGNFPDRFSGHQFPNYSSELNVNALLLGDSALYLCASSLPRQETQYFGPGTRLLVL.

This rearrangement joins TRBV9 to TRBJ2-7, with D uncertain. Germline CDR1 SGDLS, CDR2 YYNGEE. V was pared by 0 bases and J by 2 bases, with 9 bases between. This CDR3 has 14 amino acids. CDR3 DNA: TGTGCCAGCAGCGTAGAAATATTCCCCTACGAGCAGTACTTC. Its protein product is CASSVEIFPYEQYF. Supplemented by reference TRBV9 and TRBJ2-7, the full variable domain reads DSGVTQTPKHLITATGQRVTLRCSPRSGDLSVYWYQQSLDQGLQFLIQYYNGEERAKGNILERFSAQQFPDLHSELNLSSLELGDSALYFCASSVEIFPYEQYFGPGTRLTVT.

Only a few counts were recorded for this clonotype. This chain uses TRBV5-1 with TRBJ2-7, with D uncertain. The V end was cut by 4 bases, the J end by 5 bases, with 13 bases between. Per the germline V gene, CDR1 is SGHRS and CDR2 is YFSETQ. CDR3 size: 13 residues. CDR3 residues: CASSAQVGDEQYF. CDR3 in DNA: TGCGCCAGCAGCGCCCAAGTGGGCGACGAGCAGTACTTC.

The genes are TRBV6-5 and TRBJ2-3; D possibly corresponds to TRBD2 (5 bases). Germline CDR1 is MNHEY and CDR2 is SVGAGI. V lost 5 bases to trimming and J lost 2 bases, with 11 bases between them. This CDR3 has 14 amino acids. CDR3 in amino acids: CASSPEGDTDTQYF. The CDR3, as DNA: TGTGCCAGCAGTCCCGAGGGCGACACAGATACGCAGTATTTT.

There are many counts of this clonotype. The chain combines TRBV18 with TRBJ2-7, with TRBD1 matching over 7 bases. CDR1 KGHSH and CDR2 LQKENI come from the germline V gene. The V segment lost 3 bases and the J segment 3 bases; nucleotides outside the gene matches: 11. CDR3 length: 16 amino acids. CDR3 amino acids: CASSPPGTEVLYEQYF. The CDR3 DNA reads TGTGCCAGCTCACCCCCAGGGACAGAAGTCCTCTACGAGCAGTACTTC.

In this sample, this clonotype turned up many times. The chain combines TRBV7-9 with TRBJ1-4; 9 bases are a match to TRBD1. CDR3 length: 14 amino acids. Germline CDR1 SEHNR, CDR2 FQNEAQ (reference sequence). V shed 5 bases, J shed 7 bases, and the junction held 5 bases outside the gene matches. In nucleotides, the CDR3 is TGTGCCAGCAGCACGACAGGGGGTATTGAAAAACTGTTTTTT. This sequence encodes CASSTTGGIEKLFF.

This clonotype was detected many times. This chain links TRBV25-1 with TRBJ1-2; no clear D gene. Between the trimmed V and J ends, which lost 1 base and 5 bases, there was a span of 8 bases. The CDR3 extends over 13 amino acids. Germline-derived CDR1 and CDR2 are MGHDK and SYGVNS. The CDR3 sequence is CASSELKGYGYTF. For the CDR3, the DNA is TGTGCCAGCAGTGAATTGAAAGGATATGGCTACACCTTC.

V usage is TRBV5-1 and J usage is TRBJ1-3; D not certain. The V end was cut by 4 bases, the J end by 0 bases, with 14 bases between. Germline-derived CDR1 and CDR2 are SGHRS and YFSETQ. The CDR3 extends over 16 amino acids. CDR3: CASSPFGRVSGNTIYF. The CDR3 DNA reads TGCGCCAGCAGCCCCTTCGGTCGAGTCTCTGGAAACACCATATATTTT.

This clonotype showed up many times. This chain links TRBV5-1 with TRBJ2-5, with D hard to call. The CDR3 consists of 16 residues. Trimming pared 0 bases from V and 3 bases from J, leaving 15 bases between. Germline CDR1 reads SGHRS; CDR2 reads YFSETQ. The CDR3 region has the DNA TGCGCCAGCAGCTTGGGACCCACCCGCTCCGAAGAGACCCAGTACTTC. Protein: CASSLGPTRSEETQYF. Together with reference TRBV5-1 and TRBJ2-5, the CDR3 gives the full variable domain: KAGVTQTPRYLIKTRGQQVTLSCSPISGHRSVSWYQQTPGQGLQFLFEYFSETQRNKGNFPGRFSGRQFSNSRSEMNVSTLELGDSALYLCASSLGPTRSEETQYFGPGTRLLVL.

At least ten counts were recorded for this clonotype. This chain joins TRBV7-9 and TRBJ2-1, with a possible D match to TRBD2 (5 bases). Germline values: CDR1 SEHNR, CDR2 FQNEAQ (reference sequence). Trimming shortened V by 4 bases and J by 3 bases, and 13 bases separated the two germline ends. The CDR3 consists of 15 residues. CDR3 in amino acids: CASSSTRGVYNEQFF. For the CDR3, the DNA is TGTGCCAGCAGCTCTACCCGGGGTGTCTACAATGAGCAGTTCTTC.

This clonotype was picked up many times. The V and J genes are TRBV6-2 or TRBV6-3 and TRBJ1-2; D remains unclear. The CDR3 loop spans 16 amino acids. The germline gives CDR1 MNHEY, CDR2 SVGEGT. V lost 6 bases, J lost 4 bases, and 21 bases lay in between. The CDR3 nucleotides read TGTGCCAGCAGGGACGGAGCGACACCAGGAGTCTATGGCTACACCTTC. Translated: CASRDGATPGVYGYTF.